This is a list of T cell receptor beta chains from one sample in a study of shared clonotypes between healthy human individuals. The method was immunoSEQ multiplex PCR; TCRdb's version includes in-frame clones alone and lacks a portion of them. The table includes approximately 2.1 million clones, more than 80% detected once. Sequencing used naive CD4+ T cells from PBMCs. The receptor set was obtained from a man between 18 and 29 years old in good health. Some clones in this sample may be carry-over from other donors' samples. CDR3s include the opening cysteine and the closing phenylalanine or tryptophan. Not all rows give a size; the values are once, few, many and, for expanded clones, a class.

v_gene: TRBV9; len: 19; j_gene: TRBJ2-2; abundance: once; CDR3aa: CASSVERQGFLRGTGELFF
v_gene: TRBV2; len: 13; j_gene: TRBJ2-7; abundance: once; CDR3aa: CASSWDRAYEQYF
v_gene: TRBV28; len: 16; j_gene: TRBJ1-3; abundance: NA; CDR3aa: CASSLLSTGGGNTIYF
v_gene: TRBV2; len: 13; j_gene: TRBJ1-1; abundance: NA; CDR3aa: CAGRGDLNTEAFF
v_gene: TRBV7-3; len: 14; j_gene: TRBJ2-1; abundance: NA; CDR3aa: CASSPAARGDEQFF
v_gene: TRBV7-2; len: 15; j_gene: TRBJ2-7; abundance: NA; CDR3aa: CASSFVRTLSYEQYF
v_gene: TRBV6-4; len: 14; j_gene: TRBJ1-5; abundance: NA; CDR3aa: CASSEAGGSQPQHF
v_gene: TRBV5-4; len: 14; j_gene: TRBJ1-2; abundance: NA; CDR3aa: CASSLAGVDYGYTF
v_gene: TRBV29-1; len: 12; j_gene: TRBJ1-2; abundance: NA; CDR3aa: CSVGGQGVGYTF
v_gene: TRBV10-2; len: 12; j_gene: TRBJ2-5; abundance: NA; CDR3aa: CASRATSGQQYF
v_gene: TRBV27; len: 14; j_gene: TRBJ2-1; abundance: NA; CDR3aa: CASTLNGAYNEQFF
v_gene: TRBV7-8; len: 13; j_gene: TRBJ2-4; abundance: NA; CDR3aa: CASSLGRGNIQYF
v_gene: TRBV7-2; len: 14; j_gene: TRBJ2-7; abundance: NA; CDR3aa: CASTETGGPYEQYF
v_gene: TRBV5-8; len: 14; j_gene: TRBJ2-7; abundance: NA; CDR3aa: CASSLGQTSYEQYF
v_gene: TRBV5-1; len: 14; j_gene: TRBJ2-5; abundance: NA; CDR3aa: CASSHGTVEETQYF
v_gene: TRBV7-3; len: 13; j_gene: TRBJ2-5; abundance: NA; CDR3aa: CASSRRPQETQYF
v_gene: TRBV4-2; len: 17; j_gene: TRBJ2-3; abundance: NA; CDR3aa: CASSQGALVLVGDTQYF
v_gene: TRBV28; len: 13; j_gene: TRBJ1-2; abundance: once; CDR3aa: CASSFPGFYGYTF
v_gene: TRBV19; len: 15; j_gene: TRBJ2-2; abundance: NA; CDR3aa: CASRKLAGVGGELFF
v_gene: TRBV2; len: 13; j_gene: TRBJ2-7; abundance: NA; CDR3aa: CASTVTADYEQYF
v_gene: TRBV7-8; len: 15; j_gene: TRBJ2-7; abundance: NA; CDR3aa: CASSLVGTGLLEQYF
v_gene: TRBV7-9; len: 15; j_gene: TRBJ2-7; abundance: NA; CDR3aa: CASSAGTSGSYEQYF
v_gene: TRBV2; len: 14; j_gene: TRBJ2-7; abundance: NA; CDR3aa: CASGGLTSSYEQYF
v_gene: TRBV27; len: 11; j_gene: TRBJ2-7; abundance: NA; CDR3aa: CASSGTDEQYF
v_gene: TRBV4-2; len: 17; j_gene: TRBJ1-4; abundance: NA; CDR3aa: CASSLGGSTGTNEKLFF
v_gene: TRBV18; len: 15; j_gene: TRBJ1-1; abundance: NA; CDR3aa: CASSLLTWENTEAFF
v_gene: TRBV7-9; len: 14; j_gene: TRBJ1-5; abundance: NA; CDR3aa: CASSLMAEGQPQHF
v_gene: TRBV5-1; len: 14; j_gene: TRBJ1-4; abundance: NA; CDR3aa: CATRNGQADEKLFF
v_gene: TRBV5-5; len: 15; j_gene: TRBJ1-5; abundance: NA; CDR3aa: CASSRDGQRNQPQHF
v_gene: TRBV7-9; len: 15; j_gene: TRBJ2-7; abundance: NA; CDR3aa: CASSPTRDRGYEQYF
v_gene: TRBV6-1; len: 15; j_gene: TRBJ1-5; abundance: NA; CDR3aa: CASSGQGVSNQPQHF
v_gene: TRBV6-5; len: 14; j_gene: TRBJ2-7; abundance: NA; CDR3aa: CASSYSTGGYEQYF
v_gene: TRBV5-1; len: 17; j_gene: TRBJ2-3; abundance: NA; CDR3aa: CASSLGVAGRTTDTQYF
v_gene: TRBV18; len: 17; j_gene: TRBJ2-6; abundance: once; CDR3aa: CASSALTGQSGANVLTF
v_gene: TRBV5-4; len: 16; j_gene: TRBJ2-3; abundance: NA; CDR3aa: CASSLGLAPTTDTQYF
v_gene: TRBV11-2; len: 14; j_gene: TRBJ2-7; abundance: NA; CDR3aa: CASSPVRGVHEQYF
v_gene: TRBV5-1; len: 15; j_gene: TRBJ2-5; abundance: NA; CDR3aa: CASSLRQGGKETQYF
v_gene: TRBV14; len: 15; j_gene: TRBJ1-1; abundance: NA; CDR3aa: CASSQDRKQIPQAFF
v_gene: TRBV6-6; len: 14; j_gene: TRBJ2-7; abundance: NA; CDR3aa: CAGSSGTAFYEQYF
v_gene: TRBV4-2; len: 17; j_gene: TRBJ2-3; abundance: NA; CDR3aa: CASSQKEGAGGADTQYF
v_gene: TRBV11-2; len: 15; j_gene: TRBJ2-7; abundance: once; CDR3aa: CASGEYPAGSYEQYF
v_gene: TRBV19; len: 14; j_gene: TRBJ1-2; abundance: NA; CDR3aa: CASSSHRTNYGYTF
v_gene: TRBV28; len: 13; j_gene: TRBJ1-2; abundance: NA; CDR3aa: CASRGGQGGGYTF
v_gene: TRBV27; len: 15; j_gene: TRBJ2-1; abundance: NA; CDR3aa: CASSLSGRGGNEQFF
v_gene: TRBV5-4; len: 15; j_gene: TRBJ1-4; abundance: NA; CDR3aa: CASSTRTGGNEKLFF
v_gene: TRBV29-1; len: 15; j_gene: NA; abundance: NA; CDR3aa: CSVEDPRTPRYEQYF
v_gene: TRBV7-2; len: 15; j_gene: TRBJ2-5; abundance: NA; CDR3aa: CASSLGPVNQETQYF
v_gene: TRBV29-1; len: 14; j_gene: TRBJ2-3; abundance: NA; CDR3aa: CSGGDRGFKDTQYF
v_gene: TRBV19; len: 14; j_gene: TRBJ2-7; abundance: NA; CDR3aa: CASSIGGSSYEQYF
v_gene: TRBV7-3; len: 12; j_gene: TRBJ2-7; abundance: NA; CDR3aa: CASSFQQGEQYF
v_gene: TRBV29-1; len: 13; j_gene: TRBJ1-1; abundance: NA; CDR3aa: CSVRDRANTEAFF
v_gene: TRBV5-1; len: 12; j_gene: TRBJ2-7; abundance: NA; CDR3aa: CASSLNIGEQYF
v_gene: TRBV4-3; len: 13; j_gene: TRBJ1-1; abundance: NA; CDR3aa: CASSLNSVQQAFF
v_gene: TRBV6-1; len: 15; j_gene: TRBJ2-7; abundance: NA; CDR3aa: CASSEWTARSYEQYF
v_gene: TRBV10-3; len: 15; j_gene: TRBJ2-7; abundance: NA; CDR3aa: CAISESGQGAYEQYF